This entry lists 13 T cell receptor beta chains sequenced from one sample in a study of blood T cells in healthy people across ages. Alongside a J-beta primer mix, a sample-barcoded 5' primer served in a second PCR lasting about 7 to 12 cycles. TCRdb re-derived calls from the 5' RACE reads in MiXCR, one entry per CDR3 protein. The sample lists roughly 790,000 distinct CDR3 sequences, 40% to 45% occurring once. Sequencing was done on a sample of blood. The source of these receptors is a woman in her sixties or seventies in good health.

This clonotype was found a few times. The V call is TRBV28, the J call TRBJ1-2; 10 positions match TRBD1. CDR3 length: 15 amino acids. Germline CDR1 reads MDHEN; CDR2 reads SYDVKM. Trimming at V came to 4 bases and at J to 5 bases, leaving 7 bases not matched to a gene. This CDR3 is CASSSTGGYGYGYTF. The CDR3 DNA follows: TGTGCCAGCAGTTCGACAGGGGGCTACGGATATGGCTACACCTTC.

This clonotype has only a few counts. This chain connects TRBV27 to TRBJ2-7; TRBD2 agrees at 14 bases. V lost 8 bases, J lost 3 bases, and 3 bases stayed unmatched. The CDR3 length is 14 residues. Germline V gives CDR1 MNHEY, CDR2 SMNVEV (reference sequence). CDR3 sequence reads: CASWTSGRNYEQYF. CDR3 DNA sequence: TGTGCCAGCTGGACTAGCGGGAGGAACTACGAGCAGTACTTC.

The genes are TRBV6-2 or TRBV6-3 and TRBJ1-2, with 9 bases identical to TRBD1. With V trimmed by 6 bases and J by 6 bases, 8 bases remained unmatched. CDR3 length: 14 amino acids. Per germline, CDR1 MNHEY and CDR2 SVGEGT. DNA for the CDR3: TGTGCCAGCAGACTCACCGGGACAGGGAATGGCTACACCTTC. Encoded protein: CASRLTGTGNGYTF.

The chain recombines TRBV24-1 with TRBJ2-4, with D hard to call. This CDR3 region has 12 residues. V was trimmed by 7 bases and J by 2 bases, leaving 5 bases between them. CDR1 is KGHDR, CDR2 SFDVKD, per germline. The CDR3 is CATRDPKNIQYF. The CDR3 coding sequence is TGTGCCACCAGGGACCCCAAAAACATTCAGTACTTC.

This clonotype was counted between two and nine times. The CDR3 DNA is TGCGCCAGCAGACTAGGGACAACTAATGAAAAACTGTTTTTT. Its translation: CASRLGTTNEKLFF. This chain uses TRBV5-1 with TRBJ1-4, with D hard to call. Germline V gene data show CDR1 as SGHRS and CDR2 as YFSETQ. V was trimmed by 5 bases and J by 0 bases, leaving 8 bases between them. CDR3 length: 14 residues.

The genes are TRBV6-6 and TRBJ2-7; tentatively, D is TRBD1 or TRBD2 (5 bases each). Trimming stripped 6 bases from V and 1 base from J, with 16 bases between. Germline V gene sequence: CDR1 MNHNY, CDR2 SVGAGI (reference sequence). This CDR3 comprises 15 residues. The CDR3 is CASRPTGTVSYEQYF. DNA for the CDR3: TGTGCCAGCAGACCCACCGGGACCGTTTCCTACGAGCAGTACTTC.

CDR3 nucleotides: TGTGCCAGCAGTTTCCTAGGACAGGGGCCAATAGATACGCAGTATTTT. Translation: CASSFLGQGPIDTQYF. This chain uses TRBV27 with TRBJ2-3; 9 bases agree with TRBD1. CDR3 size: 16 residues. Germline V lookup: CDR1 MNHEY, CDR2 SMNVEV (reference sequence). After removal of 3 bases from V and 5 bases from J, the junction contained 9 bases not matched to a gene.

This clonotype was recorded a few times. The genes are TRBV12-3 or TRBV12-4 and TRBJ2-7; D is perhaps TRBD2 (5 bases). This CDR3 contains 13 residues. The germline V and J ends were trimmed by 2 bases and 6 bases, with 11 bases remaining between them. This CDR3 is CASSLRGMSEQYF. The DNA for the CDR3 is TGTGCCAGCAGTTTACGGGGAATGAGCGAGCAGTACTTC.

The chain combines TRBV7-9 with TRBJ1-1; the D is unclear. Germline V gene data show CDR1 as SEHNR and CDR2 as FQNEAQ (reference sequence). The CDR3 length is 12 residues. V dropped 1 base and J dropped 8 bases, with 8 bases sitting between them. The CDR3 DNA reads as TGTGCCAGCAGCTTAGGCCGGGTCGAAGCTTTCTTT. Its translation: CASSLGRVEAFF.

CDR3 protein: CASSQSGTTNSYEQYF. The CDR3 DNA sequence: TGTGCCAGCTCACAATCCGGGACAACCAACTCCTACGAGCAGTACTTC. The rearrangement links TRBV18 to TRBJ2-7, with D perhaps matching TRBD1 (6 bases). Germline V gene lookup returns CDR1 KGHSH and CDR2 LQKENI. Trimming removed 4 bases at V and 0 bases at J, with 16 bases between. The CDR3 has 16 amino acids. The full variable domain, in which reference TRBV18 and TRBJ2-7 provide the parts outside the CDR3, is NAGVMQNPRHLVRRRGQEARLRCSPMKGHSHVYWYRQLPEEGLKFMVYLQKENIIDESGMPKERFSAEFPKEGPSILRIQQVVRGDSAAYFCASSQSGTTNSYEQYFGPGTRLTVT.

Regarding this clonotype: A single base separates this from a much larger clone, so it may be a read error. This chain links TRBV29-1 with TRBJ1-4; 10 positions match TRBD1. This CDR3 has 12 amino acids. Per germline, CDR1 SQVTM and CDR2 ANQGSEA. In DNA form, the CDR3 reads TGCTGCACCGGGACAGGGGATGAAGAACTGTTTTTT. It encodes CCTGTGDEELFF.

CDR3 in amino acids: CASSLKSGGGDEQYF. CDR3 DNA: TGTGCCAGCAGCTTAAAATCAGGGGGCGGCGACGAGCAGTACTTC. The chain links TRBV7-9 to TRBJ2-7, with 8 bases lining up with TRBD1. Germline assignment: CDR1 SEHNR and CDR2 FQNEAQ (reference sequence). The V gene end was trimmed by 2 bases and the J gene end by 5 bases; junction bases not matched to a gene: 8. This CDR3 is built from 15 residues.

Points on this clonotype: This may stem from a read error, because a much larger clone lies one nucleotide away. The chain employs TRBV29-1 and TRBJ2-4, with 12 bases aligning to TRBD1. The better agreement between TRBJ2-7 and the DNA end casts doubt on the J call. The CDR3 consists of 13 residues. The germline CDR1 and CDR2 sequences are SQVTM and ANQGSEA. This chain's CDR3 is CSARDRGRDEQYF. The CDR3 nucleotides read TGCAGCGCCCGGGACAGGGGGCGGGACGAGCAGTACTTC.